The 20 T cell receptor beta chains presented below share a single source sample, sequenced in a study of breast tumors, draining lymph nodes, adjacent tissues (dated by TCRdb to the mid-2010s). The lymph node samples were taken from the axillary draining lymph nodes of breast cancer patients. The method was multiplex PCR. Sequencing used an Illumina HiSeq 2000. TCRdb reworked the public reads: Q25 trimming with fastp, MiXCR clone assembly, productive beta chains retained. Identical CDR3 protein sequences are pooled into one entry, listed with their most common genes and DNA. The sample contains fewer than 300,000 distinct CDR3 sequences, 32% of them found a single time. Clones ranked in the top ten supply 1.2% to 1.5% of the sample. Sequenced sample: axillary lymph node tissue. All receptors come from a female donor with breast cancer. Some clones in this sample may be carry-over from other donors' samples.

The J gene is TRBJ1-1, the V gene TRBV11-1; D remains ambiguous. The ends were cut back, 0 bases at V and 6 bases at J, with 11 bases in the middle. CDR3 size: 14 residues. Germline V gives CDR1 SGHAT, CDR2 FQDESV (reference sequence). CDR3 sequence reads: CASSLANRPPEAFF. The CDR3 region has the DNA TGTGCCAGCAGCTTAGCGAACCGCCCCCCTGAAGCTTTCTTT.

The chain links TRBV20-1 to TRBJ2-7; D is unresolved. This CDR3 has 15 residues. Germline loops: CDR1 DFQATT, CDR2 SNEGSKA (reference sequence). Trimming shortened V by 0 bases and J by 6 bases, and 18 bases separated the two germline ends. CDR3 residues: CSARDRGGTPSEQYF. The CDR3 DNA is TGCAGTGCTAGAGATCGCGGCGGCACCCCATCCGAGCAGTACTTC.

The rearrangement links TRBV7-3 to TRBJ2-3, with a possible D match to TRBD2 (6 bases). Germline assignment: CDR1 SGHTA and CDR2 FQGTGA. CDR3 length: 10 amino acids. The V gene lost 5 bases and the J gene lost 11 bases, with 8 bases spanning the gap. The DNA for the CDR3 is TGTGCCAGCAGCCCCGGGGGGCAGTATTTT. Amino acid sequence: CASSPGGQYF.

There are many counts of this clonotype. The chain combines TRBV11-3 with TRBJ2-5, with a weak D call TRBD2 (5 bases). The CDR3 consists of 13 residues. Trimming removed 3 bases from V and 7 bases from J, with 12 bases in between. Germline V gives CDR1 SGHNT, CDR2 YENEEA. CDR3 region: CASSFREIGTQYF. DNA of the CDR3: TGTGCCAGCAGCTTCCGGGAAATAGGGACCCAGTACTTC. The variable domain in full, completed from reference TRBV11-3 and TRBJ2-5, reads EAGVVQSPRYKIIEKKQPVAFWCNPISGHNTLYWYLQNLGQGPELLIRYENEEAVDDSQLPKDRFSAERLKGVDSTLKIQPAELGDSAVYLCASSFREIGTQYFGPGTRLLVL.

There are many counts of this clonotype. This chain joins TRBV4-1 and TRBJ2-4; D is uncertain. V was cut by 1 base and J by 0 bases, with 10 bases left in between. This CDR3 is 16 amino acids long. Germline CDR1 and CDR2: MGHRA and YSYEKL. CDR3 coding DNA: TGCGCCAGCAGCCAAGCGGTAGCTCTAGCCAAAAACATTCAGTACTTC. Translating gives CASSQAVALAKNIQYF.

This clonotype came up many times. The V gene is TRBV19, the J gene TRBJ1-3, with 7 bases that match TRBD1. The trim removed 7 bases at V and 5 bases at J, leaving 8 bases unmatched. The CDR3 has 14 amino acids. Germline values: CDR1 LNHDA, CDR2 SQIVND (reference sequence). CDR3 sequence (DNA): TGTGCCAGTACCCGGGGGGACAGTCGAAACACCATATATTTT. As protein: CASTRGDSRNTIYF. Drawing the rest from reference TRBV19 and TRBJ1-3, the complete variable domain is DGGITQSPKYLFRKEGQNVTLSCEQNLNHDAMYWYRQDPGQGLRLIYYSQIVNDFQKGDIAEGYSVSREKKESFPLTVTSAQKNPTAFYLCASTRGDSRNTIYFGEGSWLTVV.

In its sample, this clonotype was seen many times. V is TRBV9 and J is TRBJ2-1, with 12 bases fitting TRBD1. Unmatched junction bases numbered 3, after V lost 4 bases and J lost 4 bases. The CDR3 contains 15 residues. The germline V gene has CDR1 SGDLS and CDR2 YYNGEE. The CDR3 spells CASSQGQGAYNEQFF. The CDR3 DNA is TGTGCCAGCAGCCAGGGACAGGGGGCGTACAATGAGCAGTTCTTC.

This clonotype was detected many times. The V and J genes are TRBV5-4 and TRBJ2-6, with 7 bases aligning to TRBD1. The germline gives CDR1 SGHNT, CDR2 YYREEE (reference sequence). Losses at the gene ends were 5 bases for V and 3 bases for J; bases not matched to a gene: 8. There are 16 residues in the CDR3. The CDR3 spells CASRPRQGYGANVLTF. CDR3 DNA: TGTGCCAGCAGACCGAGACAGGGTTATGGGGCCAACGTCCTGACTTTC.

V and J are TRBV7-9 and TRBJ1-6, with D tentatively TRBD1 (6 bases). The CDR3 extends over 17 amino acids. Germline lookup yields CDR1 SEHNR and CDR2 FQNEAQ (reference sequence). V lost 6 bases to trimming and J lost 0 bases, with 15 bases between them. Written as DNA, the CDR3 is TGTGCCAGCAGATCAGACAGGCTAAGCTCCTATAATTCACCCCTCCACTTT. It codes for CASRSDRLSSYNSPLHF.

This clonotype was observed many times. This rearrangement joins TRBV19 to TRBJ1-4, with D uncertain. The CDR3 has 16 amino acids. Per germline, CDR1 LNHDA and CDR2 SQIVND (reference sequence). The ends were cut back, 3 bases at V and 0 bases at J, with 11 bases in the middle. The CDR3 bases are TGTGCCAGTAGTATCACGCGACTGGCAACTAATGAAAAACTGTTTTTT. Its translation is CASSITRLATNEKLFF.

Many counts were recorded for this clonotype. The chain is built from TRBV20-1 and TRBJ2-3; 10 positions agree with TRBD2. CDR1 DFQATT and CDR2 SNEGSKA come from the germline V gene (reference sequence). This CDR3 comprises 16 residues. The V and J ends lost 3 bases and 4 bases, in that order; junction bases with no gene match: 10. CDR3 loop: CSASGIAGGLSDTQYF. The CDR3 DNA reads as TGCAGTGCTAGCGGGATAGCGGGAGGACTTTCAGATACGCAGTATTTT.

The chain is built from TRBV20-1 and TRBJ2-1; 8 nucleotides align to TRBD2. Germline-derived CDR1 and CDR2 are DFQATT and SNEGSKA (reference sequence). The junction had 10 bases not matched to a gene; V was cut back by 1 base and J by 8 bases. The length of the CDR3 is 15 residues. Written as DNA, the CDR3 is TGCAGTGCTAGAGGGGGGAATAGCGGGGCCCATGAGCAGTTCTTC. This gives the protein CSARGGNSGAHEQFF.

This clonotype was seen ten or more times. The rearrangement uses TRBV4-2 and TRBJ2-1; tentative D call: TRBD2 (5 bases). The CDR3 spans 18 residues. Germline V gene lookup returns CDR1 LGHNA and CDR2 YNFKEQ. Trimming stripped 0 bases from V and 6 bases from J, with 21 bases between. For the CDR3, the DNA is TGTGCCAGCAGCCAAGATAAGGGCGCTGAGGGAGTAGGCAATGAGCAGTTCTTC. This encodes CASSQDKGAEGVGNEQFF.

This clonotype has just a few counts. A much larger clonotype is one base distant, so this may be a read error. This sequence joins TRBV5-1 and TRBJ2-1; weak D call: TRBD2 (5 bases). CDR1 and CDR2 from the germline V gene are SGHRS and YFSETQ. The CDR3 loop spans 15 amino acids. V was clipped by 3 bases and J by 5 bases, with 15 bases between them. CDR3 sequence (DNA): TGCGCCAGCAGCTCGACTAACGGTCTAAACAATGAGCAGTTCTTC. Protein: CASSSTNGLNNEQFF.

V usage is TRBV7-2 and J usage is TRBJ2-1; 13 bases fit TRBD2. CDR1 SGHTA and CDR2 FQGNSA come from the germline V gene. This CDR3 contains 16 residues. After removal of 5 bases from V and 12 bases from J, the junction contained 13 bases not matched to a gene. CDR3 DNA sequence: TGTGCCAGCAGCGGGACTAGCGGGGTCCTCACAGATACGCAGTTCTTC. It codes for CASSGTSGVLTDTQFF. The full variable domain, completed using reference TRBV7-2 and TRBJ2-1, is GAGVSQSPSNKVTEKGKDVELRCDPISGHTALYWYRQSLGQGLEFLIYFQGNSAPDKSGLPSDRFSAERTGGSVSTLTIQRTQQEDSAVYLCASSGTSGVLTDTQFFGPGTRLTVL.

The rearrangement joins TRBV18 to TRBJ2-3; 7 nucleotides line up with TRBD2. CDR1 is KGHSH, CDR2 LQKENI, per germline. The CDR3 runs 17 residues. Trimming at V came to 2 bases and at J to 0 bases, leaving 8 bases not matched to a gene. The CDR3 here is CASSPGWLAESTDTQYF. CDR3 in DNA: TGTGCCAGCTCACCAGGTTGGCTAGCGGAGAGCACAGATACGCAGTATTTT.

On this clonotype itself: One end of the junction varies from germline; a read error may be responsible. V and J are TRBV4-2 and TRBJ2-4; D is possibly TRBD2 (5 bases). CDR3 length: 13 amino acids. Germline V lookup: CDR1 LGHNA, CDR2 YNFKEQ. CDR3 sequence: CASGQGGYDIQYF. The CDR3 DNA reads as TGTGCCAGCGGCCAAGGCGGGTATGACATTCAGTACTTC.

The chain couples TRBV20-1 to TRBJ2-5, with 9 bases identical to TRBD2. The CDR3 is 15 residues long. Trimming took 2 bases from V and 1 from J; bases not matched to a gene: 5. CDR1 and CDR2 from the germline V gene are DFQATT and SNEGSKA (reference sequence). CDR3 protein: CSARSLAGLQETQYF. CDR3 coding DNA: TGCAGTGCTAGATCCCTAGCGGGACTCCAAGAGACCCAGTACTTC.

This clonotype was detected many times. The chain has TRBV7-2 and TRBJ2-1, with D possibly being TRBD1 (6 bases). Germline CDR1 and CDR2: SGHTA and FQGNSA. The V end lost 1 base, the J end lost 10 bases, and 11 bases lay between the germline ends. This CDR3 has 13 residues. The CDR3 region is CASSLDRAREQFF. CDR3 sequence (DNA): TGTGCCAGCAGCTTAGACAGGGCTAGGGAGCAGTTCTTC.

This clonotype was seen ten or more times. The genes are TRBV6-6 and TRBJ1-6, with D maybe TRBD1 (6 bases). V lost 4 bases, J lost 1 base, and 11 bases lay in between. The germline V gene has CDR1 MNHNY and CDR2 SVGAGI (reference sequence). The length of the CDR3 is 16 residues. The CDR3 loop is CASSSTGYSYNSPLHF. CDR3 nucleotides: TGTGCCAGCAGTTCTACAGGGTATTCCTATAATTCACCCCTCCACTTT.